This T cell receptor (beta chain) was obtained from a study of T cells after yellow fever vaccination. In making TCR cDNA, 5'RACE template switching added a universal primer site and UMIs to it. One entry per CDR3 protein results from TCRdb running MiXCR on the 5' RACE reads. The sample consists of about 63,000 distinct CDR3 sequences, roughly 7.3% of them appearing once. The CDR3 runs 16 residues. The sequencing used CD8+ T cells sorted from PBMCs, collected 15 days after the yellow fever booster vaccination. The chain recombines TRBV21-1 with TRBJ1-1; TRBD1, as called in the table, went unchecked against the DNA. TRBV21-1 is a known pseudogene. The sequence was obtained from a man aged 25-40 years who received the YFV17D yellow fever vaccine. The CDR3, as DNA: TGTGCCAGCAGCGCCCACAGGGGGCGGATGGGCACTGAAGCTTTCTTT. Translating it yields CASSAHRGRMGTEAFF.